A single sample is the source of the 10 T cell receptor beta chains below, sequenced in a study of cytomegalovirus exposure and HLA in healthy donors. The PCR used 60 Vbeta and 13 Jbeta primers. Sequencing was performed with immunoSEQ multiplex PCR; in TCRdb, only in-frame clones are kept and a portion is missing. This sample's table reports 40,000 to 45,000 clones. Sequences were obtained from PBMCs. Receptors were obtained from a woman in her 30s in good health and CMV-seronegative.

The genes are TRBV7-9 and TRBJ2-1; a possible D gene is TRBD2 (5 bases). This CDR3 contains 13 residues. CDR1 and CDR2 (germline): SEHNR, FQNEAQ (reference sequence). Trimming removed 5 bases at V and 4 bases at J, with 9 bases between. The chain's CDR3 is CASSADLYNEQFF. The CDR3 nucleotides are TGTGCCAGCAGCGCGGACTTGTACAATGAGCAGTTCTTC.

The gene calls are TRBV29-1 and TRBJ1-1, with 7 bases identical to TRBD1. The CDR3 spans 13 residues. Germline CDR1 is SQVTM and CDR2 is ANQGSEA. Trimming at V came to 6 bases and at J to 1 base, leaving 5 bases not matched to a gene. CDR3 nucleotides: TGCAGCGTGACAGGGTTGGGGAACACTGAAGCTTTCTTT. Translated, it gives CSVTGLGNTEAFF.

The gene calls are TRBV6-1 and TRBJ2-5; 9 bases align to TRBD1. This CDR3 is 13 amino acids long. The J segment lost 5 bases and the V segment lost 6 bases, leaving 4 bases of the junction unmatched. Looked up from germline, CDR1 is MNHNS and CDR2 is SASEGT. DNA for the CDR3: TGTGCCAGCAGACTGACAGGGGGGGAGACCCAGTACTTC. It translates to CASRLTGGETQYF.

This rearrangement joins TRBV7-2 to TRBJ2-3; possibly TRBD2 for D (5 bases). The CDR3 runs 15 residues. CDR1 is SGHTA and CDR2 is FQGNSA in the germline V gene. Trimming removed 1 base from V and 0 bases from J, with 8 bases in between. The CDR3 is CASSLDRTSTDTQYF. The CDR3 DNA follows: TGTGCCAGCAGCTTAGATCGGACTAGCACAGATACGCAGTATTTT.

CDR3 amino acids: CASSLGTGSTGELFF. The CDR3, as DNA: TGTGCCAGCAGCTTGGGGACAGGGAGCACCGGGGAGCTGTTTTTT. The V and J genes are TRBV7-9 and TRBJ2-2, with TRBD1 identical over 9 bases. The CDR3 extends over 15 amino acids. The J segment lost 4 bases and the V segment lost 3 bases, leaving 3 bases of the junction unmatched. Germline values: CDR1 SEHNR, CDR2 FQNEAQ (reference sequence).

V and J are TRBV5-1 and TRBJ2-7, with 12 bases aligning to TRBD2. The CDR3 totals 14 residues. The junction had 3 bases not matched to a gene; V was cut back by 4 bases and J by 4 bases. CDR1 is SGHRS and CDR2 is YFSETQ in the germline V gene. Here the CDR3 DNA reads TGCGCCAGCAGCCTAGCGGGAGGGGGATACGAGCAGTACTTC. Translated, it gives CASSLAGGGYEQYF.

The gene calls are TRBV4-2 and TRBJ2-5, with D possibly being TRBD1 (5 bases). The V end was cut by 3 bases, the J end by 2 bases, with 19 bases between. The CDR3 is 17 amino acids. Germline CDR1 is LGHNA and CDR2 is YNFKEQ. The CDR3 nucleotides read TGTGCCAGCAGCCAGGACCCGGTCGGCAGGGCGCAAGAGACCCAGTACTTC. Its translation: CASSQDPVGRAQETQYF.

The V call is TRBV12-5, the J call TRBJ1-1, with 9 bases identical to TRBD1. The germline gives CDR1 LGHNT, CDR2 FRNRAP. The J segment lost 1 base and the V segment lost 2 bases, leaving 14 bases of the junction unmatched. The CDR3 loop spans 19 amino acids. The CDR3 protein is CASGLTGTGRRRGNTEAFF. The CDR3 DNA is TGTGCTAGTGGTTTGACGGGGACAGGGCGCAGGCGGGGGAACACTGAAGCTTTCTTT. Variable domain in full (rest from reference TRBV12-5 and TRBJ1-1): DARVTQTPRHKVTEMGQEVTMRCQPILGHNTVFWYRQTMMQGLELLAYFRNRAPLDDSGMPKDRFSAEMPDATLATLKIQPSEPRDSAVYFCASGLTGTGRRRGNTEAFFGQGTRLTVV.

This chain connects TRBV18 to TRBJ1-5; 10 nucleotides agree with TRBD1. Germline trimming cut 3 bases from V and 4 bases from J; bases unmatched to any gene: 9. The CDR3 length is 17 residues. The germline gives CDR1 KGHSH, CDR2 LQKENI. This CDR3 reads CASSPLRLGQGNQPQHF. For the CDR3, the DNA is TGTGCCAGCTCACCTCTAAGATTGGGACAGGGGAATCAGCCCCAGCATTTT.

The chain employs TRBV7-9 and TRBJ2-7, with 7 bases that match TRBD2. Germline CDR1 reads SEHNR; CDR2 reads FQNEAQ (reference sequence). This CDR3 is built from 14 residues. Losses at the gene ends were 5 bases for V and 2 bases for J; bases not matched to a gene: 6. The CDR3, as DNA: TGTGCCAGCAGCCAGGGAGGGGTCGCCTACGAGCAGTACTTC. Translating gives CASSQGGVAYEQYF.